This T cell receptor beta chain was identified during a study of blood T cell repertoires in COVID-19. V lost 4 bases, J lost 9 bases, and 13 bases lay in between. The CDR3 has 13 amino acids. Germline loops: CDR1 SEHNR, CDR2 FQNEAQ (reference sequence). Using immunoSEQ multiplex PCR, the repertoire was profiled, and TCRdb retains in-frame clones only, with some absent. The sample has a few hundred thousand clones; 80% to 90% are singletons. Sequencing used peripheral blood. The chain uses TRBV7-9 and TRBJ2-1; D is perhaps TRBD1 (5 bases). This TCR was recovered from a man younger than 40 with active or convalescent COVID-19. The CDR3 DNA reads TGTGCCAGCAGCTCGACCTGGGGCTCTGAGCAGTTCTTC. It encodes CASSSTWGSEQFF.